Listed here are 28 T cell receptor beta chains from one sample, sequenced in a study of T cell repertoires in cytomegalovirus infection. Using its own MiXCR run on the reads, TCRdb lists one record per CDR3 protein. The table shows around 530,000 distinct CDR3 sequences, with around a quarter occurring only once. The specimen was PBMCs. The source of these receptors is a human donor in good health (CMV status not recorded). Some clones in this sample may be carry-over from other donors' samples.

This sequence joins TRBV7-2 and TRBJ1-1; 9 bases align to TRBD1. The CDR3 length is 14 residues. Trimming at V came to 6 bases and at J to 4 bases, leaving 6 bases not matched to a gene. Germline CDR1 and CDR2: SGHTA and FQGNSA. CDR3 in DNA: TGTGCCAGCAGGCAGATGACAGGGGGCACTGAAGCTTTCTTT. Its protein product is CASRQMTGGTEAFF.

This clonotype was recorded a few times. The chain links TRBV6-5 to TRBJ2-7; TRBD2 matches 9 bases. CDR1 is MNHEY, CDR2 SVGAGI, per germline. V shed 2 bases and J 1 base; nucleotides not matched to a gene: 3. This CDR3 region has 15 residues. The CDR3 nucleotides read TGTGCCAGCAGTTACCTTAGCGGGAGTTCCTACGAGCAGTACTTC. Translating it yields CASSYLSGSSYEQYF.

This clonotype was seen at least ten times. The chain uses TRBV7-6 and TRBJ2-7; 12 bases match TRBD1. The CDR3 runs 20 residues. V trimming: 4 bases; J trimming: 2 bases; junction bases outside the gene matches: 18. Germline V gene sequence: CDR1 SGHVS, CDR2 FNYEAQ. The CDR3 loop reads CASSSSTGTGGEREAYEQYF. DNA for the CDR3: TGTGCCAGCAGCTCTTCGACCGGGACAGGGGGCGAGCGGGAGGCCTACGAGCAGTACTTC. Based on the CDR3 plus reference TRBV7-6 and TRBJ2-7, the full variable domain is GAGVSQSPRYKVTKRGQDVALRCDPISGHVSLYWYRQALGQGPEFLTYFNYEAQQDKSGLPNDRFSAERPEGSISTLTIQRTEQRDSAMYRCASSSSTGTGGEREAYEQYFGPGTRLTVT.

This chain uses TRBV7-9 with TRBJ2-5; 8 bases map to TRBD1. The CDR3 sequence is 13 residues long. Unmatched junction bases numbered 5, after V lost 10 bases and J lost 1 base. Germline CDR1 and CDR2: SEHNR and FQNEAQ (reference sequence). The CDR3 DNA reads as TGTGCCACCGCTGGACAGGGCCAAGAGACCCAGTACTTC. It yields the protein CATAGQGQETQYF.

This clonotype has ten or more counts. The chain is built from TRBV27 and TRBJ2-7, with D possibly matching TRBD1 (6 bases). V lost 5 bases, J lost 0 bases, and 11 bases lay in between. The CDR3 contains 14 residues. Germline V lookup: CDR1 MNHEY, CDR2 SMNVEV (reference sequence). Here the CDR3 DNA reads TGTGCCAGCAGTCGGACAGTGAGCTCCTACGAGCAGTACTTC. Its translation: CASSRTVSSYEQYF.

The chain is built from TRBV14 and TRBJ1-2; D unclear. The CDR3 contains 14 residues. Trimming removed 4 bases from V and 4 bases from J, with 13 bases in between. The V gene's germline CDR1 is SGHDN and CDR2 FVKESK. The CDR3 DNA follows: TGTGCCAGCAGCCCCGCGCTAGAGCGCTATGGCTACACCTTC. Encoded protein: CASSPALERYGYTF.

The V gene is TRBV28, the J gene TRBJ1-5; TRBD1 aligns across 8 bases. The CDR3 is made up of 13 amino acids. Germline V lookup: CDR1 MDHEN, CDR2 SYDVKM. V shed 7 bases, J shed 5 bases, and the junction held 4 bases outside the gene matches. The CDR3 sequence is CASTLGQDQPQHF. The CDR3 DNA reads as TGTGCCAGCACTCTGGGACAGGATCAGCCCCAGCATTTT. The full variable domain, rest sourced from reference TRBV28 and TRBJ1-5, is DVKVTQSSRYLVKRTGEKVFLECVQDMDHENMFWYRQDPGLGLRLIYFSYDVKMKEKGDIPEGYSVSREKKERFSLILESASTNQTSMYLCASTLGQDQPQHFGDGTRLSIL.

The rearrangement links TRBV30 to TRBJ1-5; D gene unclear. The CDR3 is 14 residues long. V was trimmed by 0 bases and J by 3 bases, leaving 9 bases between them. From germline, CDR1 is GTSNPN and CDR2 SVGIG (reference sequence). The CDR3 nucleotides are TGTGCCTGGAGTGTACAAGGGTTCAATCAGCCCCAGCATTTT. This sequence encodes CAWSVQGFNQPQHF.

Concerning this clonotype itself: Given a much more abundant clone one base away, this may be a read error. The chain joins TRBV7-9 to TRBJ1-6, with a tentative D call TRBD1 (6 bases). V lost 8 bases and J lost 7, with 15 bases in between. CDR1 is SEHNR and CDR2 is FQNEAQ in the germline V gene (reference sequence). The CDR3 spans 14 residues. CDR3 amino acids: CASCSQGRNSPLHF. CDR3 bases: TGTGCCAGCTGCTCACAGGGTCGGAATTCACCCCTCCACTTT. Full variable domain (rest looked up from reference TRBV7-9 and TRBJ1-6): DTGVSQNPRHKITKRGQNVTFRCDPISEHNRLYWYRQTLGQGPEFLTYFQNEAQLEKSRLLSDRFSAERPKGSFSTLEIQRTEQGDSAMYLCASCSQGRNSPLHFGNGTRLTVT.

This clonotype was seen at least ten times. This chain joins TRBV7-2 and TRBJ2-3, with D possibly TRBD2 on 6 matching bases. Germline V gene lookup returns CDR1 SGHTA and CDR2 FQGNSA. The V and J ends lost 1 base and 5 bases respectively, with 16 bases between them. The CDR3 runs to 16 residues. The CDR3 nucleotides read TGTGCCAGCAGCTTAGACGGGGGACGGCTGGGAGATACGCAGTATTTT. This sequence encodes CASSLDGGRLGDTQYF.

In its sample, this clonotype was seen a few times. This chain connects TRBV7-6 to TRBJ1-6; tentatively, D is TRBD1 (5 bases). Trimming removed 2 bases from V and 6 bases from J, with 11 bases in between. The CDR3 is 15 residues long. CDR1 SGHVS and CDR2 FNYEAQ come from the germline V gene. The CDR3 nucleotides read TGTGCCAGCAGCTTATCCGGGGGGAGTAATTCACCCCTCCACTTT. Its protein is CASSLSGGSNSPLHF.

This chain connects TRBV28 to TRBJ2-3, with 11 positions matching TRBD2. Germline CDR1 MDHEN, CDR2 SYDVKM. The V and J ends lost 3 bases and 0 bases, in that order; junction bases with no gene match: 2. The CDR3 sequence is 16 residues long. The CDR3 sequence: CASSLTSGTSTDTQYF. The CDR3 nucleotides read TGTGCCAGCAGTTTGACTAGCGGGACTAGCACAGATACGCAGTATTTT. The variable domain in full, completed from reference TRBV28 and TRBJ2-3, reads DVKVTQSSRYLVKRTGEKVFLECVQDMDHENMFWYRQDPGLGLRLIYFSYDVKMKEKGDIPEGYSVSREKKERFSLILESASTNQTSMYLCASSLTSGTSTDTQYFGPGTRLTVL.

In this sample, this clonotype turned up a few times. The chain joins TRBV12-3 or TRBV12-4 to TRBJ2-4; D is unclear. V dropped 7 bases and J dropped 9 bases, with 16 bases sitting between them. CDR3 length: 13 residues. CDR3 coding DNA: TGTGCCAGCACCCCAGAAGGACGAGGCATTCAGTACTTC. Protein sequence: CASTPEGRGIQYF.

CDR3 sequence reads: CASSRGTPVYMNTEAFF. In nucleotides, the CDR3 is TGTGCCAGCAGCCGAGGGACACCCGTCTATATGAACACTGAAGCTTTCTTT. The rearrangement joins TRBV6-5 to TRBJ1-1, with D perhaps matching TRBD1 (6 bases). Per the germline V gene, CDR1 is MNHEY and CDR2 is SVGAGI. V lost 6 bases to trimming and J lost 0 bases, with 20 bases between them. The CDR3 is 17 amino acids.

The V and J genes are TRBV14 and TRBJ2-1; 8 bases map to TRBD2. Germline CDR1 SGHDN, CDR2 FVKESK. Unmatched junction bases numbered 9, after V lost 1 base and J lost 7 bases. This CDR3 has 16 amino acids. The CDR3 DNA sequence: TGTGCCAGCAGCCAAGGGTTCGGTACTAGCGGTAATGAGCAGTTCTTC. Protein: CASSQGFGTSGNEQFF.

This clonotype was seen at least ten times. The chain couples TRBV7-8 to TRBJ1-5, with 7 bases that match TRBD1. CDR3 length: 14 amino acids. Germline V gene lookup returns CDR1 SGHVS and CDR2 FQNEAQ. J was trimmed by 4 bases and V by 2 bases; bases with no gene match: 2. The CDR3 spells CASSLFRGNQPQHF. Written as DNA, the CDR3 is TGTGCCAGCAGCTTATTCAGGGGGAATCAGCCCCAGCATTTT. The full variable domain, completed using reference TRBV7-8 and TRBJ1-5, is GAGVSQSPRYKVAKRGQDVALRCDPISGHVSLFWYQQALGQGPEFLTYFQNEAQLDKSGLPSDRFFAERPEGSVSTLKIQRTQQEDSAVYLCASSLFRGNQPQHFGDGTRLSIL.

The rearrangement uses TRBV4-3 and TRBJ2-5; D could derive from TRBD1 or TRBD2 (5 bases each). Germline CDR1 and CDR2: LGHNA and YSLEER. The CDR3 is made up of 15 amino acids. Trimming cost V 2 bases and J 4 bases, with 14 bases left between them. CDR3 sequence: CASSQRPLGGETQYF. In DNA form, the CDR3 reads TGCGCCAGCAGCCAACGACCCCTTGGGGGAGAGACCCAGTACTTC.

CDR3 coding DNA: TGTGCCAGCAGTTACTTGCCAGCTCAGTCCAACAATGAGCAGTTCTTC. This codes for CASSYLPAQSNNEQFF. V usage is TRBV6-5 and J usage is TRBJ2-1; D not certain. The germline CDR1 and CDR2 sequences are MNHEY and SVGAGI. Between the trimmed V and J ends, which lost 1 base and 5 bases, there was a span of 15 bases. The CDR3 runs 16 residues.

The rearrangement joins TRBV10-3 to TRBJ2-3; 8 nucleotides match TRBD2. The length of the CDR3 is 14 residues. The ends lost 6 bases at V and 4 bases at J; junction bases unmatched: 6. Per germline, CDR1 ENHRY and CDR2 SYGVKD. The CDR3 reads CAIRSGTSPDTQYF. CDR3 coding DNA: TGTGCCATCAGATCCGGGACTAGTCCAGATACGCAGTATTTT.

The chain carries TRBV27 and TRBJ2-7; no definite D call. This CDR3 has 9 amino acids. Germline CDR1 is MNHEY and CDR2 is SMNVEV (reference sequence). CDR3 residues: CASSMDGRV. The CDR3 DNA is TGTGCCAGCAGTATGGACGGTCGGGTC.

The rearrangement joins TRBV19 to TRBJ2-6, with a weak D call TRBD1 (6 bases). Deletions cut 7 bases from V and 0 bases from J, with 16 bases between. Germline CDR1 is LNHDA and CDR2 is SQIVND (reference sequence). The CDR3 is 17 residues long. CDR3 sequence (DNA): TGTGCCAGTACCGCCGGGACAACATTCTCTGGGGCCAACGTCCTGACTTTC. As protein: CASTAGTTFSGANVLTF.

This clonotype was recorded many times. The chain is built from TRBV7-2 and TRBJ1-4; a possible D gene is TRBD1 (6 bases). V was trimmed by 6 bases and J by 7 bases, leaving 18 bases between them. This CDR3 spans 15 amino acids. The germline V gene has CDR1 SGHTA and CDR2 FQGNSA. The CDR3 loop is CASSPMGGAGEKLFF. The CDR3 nucleotides are TGTGCCAGCAGTCCGATGGGGGGGGCAGGTGAAAAACTGTTTTTT.

The chain carries TRBV6-5 and TRBJ1-2, with D maybe TRBD1 (5 bases). CDR3 length equals 13 residues. Trimming removed 0 bases at V and 8 bases at J, with 10 bases between. The germline CDR1 and CDR2 sequences are MNHEY and SVGAGI. DNA of the CDR3: TGTGCCAGCAGTTACTCCGACAGAGCCGGCTACACCTTC. This encodes CASSYSDRAGYTF.

The chain joins TRBV20-1 to TRBJ2-5, with D possibly matching TRBD1 (5 bases). Germline V gene lookup returns CDR1 DFQATT and CDR2 SNEGSKA (reference sequence). The CDR3 loop spans 12 amino acids. With 3 bases removed from V and 3 bases from J, the gap between germline ends came to 8 bases. In DNA, the CDR3 is TGCAGTGCTAGGTCGGACAAAGAGACCCAGTACTTC. Translated, it gives CSARSDKETQYF.

This clonotype has only a few counts. This chain joins TRBV30 and TRBJ2-7; D call uncertain. The ends were cut back, 2 bases at V and 2 bases at J, with 4 bases in the middle. Looked up from germline, CDR1 is GTSNPN and CDR2 is SVGIG (reference sequence). This CDR3 has 11 residues. The CDR3 coding sequence is TGTGCCTGGAGTCGTACCTACGAGCAGTACGTC. The encoded protein is CAWSRTYEQYV.

This clonotype was counted many times. In DNA form, the CDR3 reads TGTGCCAGCAGCTTTTCCCCCGGGACTCGGTATACAGATACGCAGTATTTT. Encoded protein: CASSFSPGTRYTDTQYF. The V call is TRBV7-2, the J call TRBJ2-3; tentatively, D is TRBD2 (6 bases). V shed 3 bases and J shed 3 bases, with 19 bases lying between them. Germline-derived CDR1 and CDR2 are SGHTA and FQGNSA. CDR3 length: 17 residues.

The chain carries TRBV20-1 and TRBJ1-4, with D uncertain. This CDR3 is built from 17 residues. The ends were cut back, 1 base at V and 3 bases at J, with 18 bases in the middle. CDR1 is DFQATT, CDR2 SNEGSKA, per germline (reference sequence). The CDR3 loop reads CSARVRGFSAANEKLFF. The CDR3 coding sequence is TGCAGTGCTAGAGTTCGGGGATTTTCGGCGGCTAATGAAAAACTGTTTTTT.

This sequence joins TRBV2 and TRBJ2-7; D might be TRBD2 (6 bases). CDR1 and CDR2 (germline): SNHLY, FYNNEI. The CDR3 consists of 14 residues. The V end lost 6 bases, the J end lost 5 bases, and 17 bases lay between the germline ends. CDR3 DNA: TGTGCCAGCAGAGGGCTTTACGGGACTGACGAGCAGTACGTC. Amino acids: CASRGLYGTDEQYV.